This TCR beta chain was sequenced during a study of cytomegalovirus exposure and HLA in healthy donors (dated by TCRdb to about 2017). For the study in its entirety: An earlier analysis of roughly 630 of the donors reported 276 Gb of sequence data and 117 million unique TCR beta sequences from about 179 million T cells. Approximately 310 gigabases of sequencing data and some 85 million unique TCR sequences were included in an early release covering about 600 HLA-typed donors. Of the approximately 400 genotyped donors, roughly 85% fell in the genetic ancestry cluster associated with self-reported Caucasian donors. The study aimed to test whether signatures of past pathogen exposure could be identified by cataloging public T cell receptors. The study used immunosequencing to profile the T cell repertoires of 666 subjects and linked those repertoires to cytomegalovirus serostatus. Along with the approximately 600-subject first cohort, a separate validation cohort of more than 90 different subjects was used. To predict cytomegalovirus infection status, the study combined high-throughput TCR immunosequencing, statistical association of individual TCRs with disease status, and machine learning. A later analysis re-analyzed previously published TCR beta repertoires from about 600 donors and added high-resolution HLA genotyping to study TCR occurrence patterns. In the later analysis, no new phenotypic data were used to find candidate immune exposures; instead, reliance was placed on TCR beta sequences and their occurrence across donors. To decide whether each TCR beta V gene segment behaved as functional or pseudogenic, an earlier analysis of 587 of the donors relied on high-throughput TCR beta sequencing. Donor age, sex, ethnicity and CMV serostatus were compiled together with the repertoire data. A later genetic analysis used genome-wide SNP genotypes for about 65% of the 666 donors, treating that subset as a discovery cohort. All discovery cohort repertoires had been generated using a single sequencing platform. HLA typing included class I and class II loci at four-digit resolution. Typing coverage differed by locus: A, B, C, DRB1 and DQB1 were typed in about 629-630 donors, DQA1 in roughly 500, DPA1 in over 600, and DPB1 in 400 to 480. Four or five DR-DQ haplotypes were treated as single units for association and clustering because of strong linkage in the cohort. Among around 400 genotyped donors of the cohort, an average of approximately 220,000 unique TCR beta nucleotide sequences was sequenced per donor, of which roughly 17% were non-productive.

What the research found in general, with its limitations: A cluster of highly shared sequence variants was judged likely to represent a technical artifact of the sequencing pipeline. Most TCR sequences were observed very rarely across donors, whereas some public TCRs were present in many individuals. In a later analysis, the rate of TCR association differed among HLA loci, with DRB1 alleles having the most associated TCRs and HLA-C alleles having the fewest. When HLA alleles, especially DR and DQ, strongly co-occurred, attributing TCR associations to individual alleles was difficult. At a false discovery rate of 0.05, a later analysis linked around 15,000 TCR beta sequences to specific HLA alleles. The presence/absence analyses assumed that sequencing depth was roughly uniform across donors, and that assumption may not be true. In both the original and validation cohorts, the classifier was reported to diagnose cytomegalovirus status with high specificity and sensitivity. The authors suggested that the approach could potentially be extended to other disease states and immunological phenotypes. The 87-base-pair reads could not distinguish some IMGT-functional V segments, including TRBV6-2 and TRBV6-3, so those segments were excluded. Linkage disequilibrium might explain the correlated functional status among segregating V segments, but an unknown experimental factor could not be ruled out. Because counts were too low, fewer than 20 rarely observed V segments, including chromosome 9 orphons, were excluded from the earlier analysis of a few hundred of the donors. This cohort had only TCR beta chains sequenced, and the lack of alpha or paired-chain data limited which features could be detected. In vitro tests confirmed that a few of the cytomegalovirus-associated TCR beta chains recognize cytomegalovirus antigens. In a later analysis, several top co-occurrence clusters were reported to appear linked to parvovirus B19, influenza, CMV and Epstein-Barr virus. The study listed 164 TCR beta chains as associated with cytomegalovirus. A further reported finding was that TCR beta sequences accurately predicted the HLA-A and HLA-B alleles for most subjects in the first cohort. According to a later genetic analysis, donors in an Asian-associated ancestry cluster had fewer N-insertions in productive TCRs than the roughly 660-donor mean. Broadly in line with IMGT annotations, most TCR beta V segments showed up in productive rearrangements about 90% or about 30% of the time in an earlier analysis of several hundred of the donors. V-gene and J-gene trimming of TCR beta chains was associated with a missense DCLRE1C variant in a later genetic analysis, and the association was replicated in an independent cohort. In a later analysis, most CMV-associated TCR beta chains were found to appear HLA-restricted, with HLA associations seemingly driven largely by CMV exposure. In a later analysis, HLA-associated TCR beta chains showed more clonal expansion and lower generation probabilities than non-associated chains that were equally common. The only immune exposure information available for the cohort was CMV serostatus. HLA typing was unavailable for some donors at each locus, so association tests used only the typed subset.

Libraries were built with the immunoSEQ multiplex PCR assay. A mixture of 60 forward primers for TCR Vbeta segments and 13 reverse primers for TCR Jbeta segments was used in the multiplex PCR. Amplification of the CDR3 region of rearranged TCR beta genes was performed with a multiplex PCR assay on genomic DNA. On the Illumina HiSeq System, the amplified TCR beta libraries were sequenced as 87-base-pair reads. From the authors' description of their analysis: In a later analysis, approximately 74 million unique TCR beta chains were counted across the 650 to 700 repertoires, and roughly 9.9 million of these chains were shared by at least two donors. Raw reads were error-corrected and collapsed into unique sequences with a nearest-neighbor algorithm that merged closely related sequences to remove PCR and sequencing errors. V, D and J gene segments were assigned by aligning CDR3 sequences to IMGT reference sequences. For a sequence to be retained, at least a six-nucleotide match to both a V gene segment and a J gene segment was required. Rearrangements were called productive when the CDR3 lacked stop codons and stayed in frame with V and J; all others were non-productive. CDR3 was defined according to IMGT convention as the region running from the second conserved V-encoded cysteine to the conserved J-encoded phenylalanine. The earlier analysis of 450 to 750 of the donors excluded any sequence lacking an unambiguous match to a single V gene segment. An earlier analysis of 587 of the donors called V segments functional above 56.7% productive rearrangements and segregating when the between-donor standard deviation exceeded 5%. A statistical classification framework was developed to diagnose cytomegalovirus status using the catalog of TCR beta chain sequences. A later analysis assigned V and J genes by comparing TCR nucleotide sequences with IMGT/GENE-DB human TR gene sequences. A later analysis assigned CDR3 sequences and most-parsimonious VDJ recombination scenarios with the TCRdist pipeline. A later analysis defined each TCR beta chain by its CDR3 amino acid sequence plus V-gene family, and excluded reads lacking a unique V-gene family. A later analysis removed 450 to 600 highly shared, low-generation-probability nucleotide sequences to deal with suspected cross-contamination and a sequencing artifact. In a later analysis, a clonal expansion index was calculated for each public chain from normalized within-repertoire ranks of inferred template counts. In a later analysis, generation probabilities were computed with a VDJ recombination model fitted to out-of-frame rearrangements, and the resulting probabilities were checked against IGoR. A later analysis scored TCR-TCR, TCR-HLA and TCR-CMV co-occurrence with hypergeometric tests, applying a repertoire-size bias correction to TCR pairs. A later analysis estimated false discovery rates by permuting HLA or CMV assignments 20 times. In a later analysis, co-occurring TCRs were grouped using DBSCAN, with TCRdist sequence similarity added in when clustering inside HLA-allele-positive subsets. Repertoires with fewer than 30,000 or more than 120,000 public chains, plus five repertoires with anomalous nucleotide sharing, were excluded from co-occurrence clustering. As stored in TCRdb, this immuneACCESS dataset retains in-frame rearrangements with V and J assigned. A fraction of the clones does not appear; measured against another copy, unresolved V genes explain less than half of the discrepancy, and the remainder lacks a known reason. V and J calls and clone size follow that table, whereas D and trimming were derived from the DNA. Present in this sample are about 150,000 clones, roughly 89% of which were seen just once. The leading ten clones occupy roughly 5.2% of the sample.

The cohort consisted of more than 650 healthy bone marrow donors. At the time of sampling, all cohort members were nominally healthy, though unrecorded immune exposures were likely present. The donor tested CMV seronegative and was one of the 352 seronegative cohort members. Every donor gave a peripheral blood sample, and the peripheral blood mononuclear cells from that sample were used for TCR beta sequencing. Genomic DNA extraction from the blood cell samples was performed with the Qiagen DNeasy Blood Extraction Kit. In the case of this clone: Its antigen is still unknown. No base qualities exist here, and no much larger clone lies one base off it.

The CDR3 holds 12 amino acids from the cysteine to the phenylalanine. Only the CDR3 part of the read is kept: 36 bases, read in frame from the first base. V and J are truncated by 2 bases and 7 bases respectively, leaving an intervening sequence of 8 bases. The germline V gene specifies MRHNA as CDR1 and SNTAGT as CDR2. This TCR derives from a woman aged 30 to 39 in good health and CMV-seronegative. The chain links TRBV6-4 with TRBJ1-2; the D gene is perhaps TRBD1, on 6 matching bases. Sequencing was carried out using PBMCs. The CDR3 here reads CASSDGGAGYTF. The bases are TGTGCCAGCAGTGACGGGGGCGCTGGCTACACCTTC.